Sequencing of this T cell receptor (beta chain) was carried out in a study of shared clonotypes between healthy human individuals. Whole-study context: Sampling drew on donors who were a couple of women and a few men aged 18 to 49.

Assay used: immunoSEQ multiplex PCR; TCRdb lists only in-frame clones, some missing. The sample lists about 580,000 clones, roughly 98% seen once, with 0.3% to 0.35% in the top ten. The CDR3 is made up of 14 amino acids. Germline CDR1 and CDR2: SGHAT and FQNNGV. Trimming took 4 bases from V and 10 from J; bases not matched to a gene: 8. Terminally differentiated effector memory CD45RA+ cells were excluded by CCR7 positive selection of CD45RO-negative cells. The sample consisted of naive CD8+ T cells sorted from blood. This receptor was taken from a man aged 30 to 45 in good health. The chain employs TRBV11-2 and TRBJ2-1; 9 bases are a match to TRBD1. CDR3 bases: TGTGCCAGCAGCTCCGGGACAGGGTCTGTAGAGCAGTTCTTC. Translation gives CASSSGTGSVEQFF.